Following are 8 T cell receptor beta chains from one sample sequenced in a study of shared clonotypes between healthy human individuals. This table comes from immunoSEQ multiplex PCR, and its TCRdb copy is limited to in-frame clones, with some not included. The repertoire consists of more than 450,000 clones, with 79% occurring once and the leading ten covering 13%. Sample: PBMCs. All receptors derive from a woman between 40 and 50 years old in good health. Some clones in this sample may be carry-over from other donors' samples.

The chain has TRBV18 and TRBJ2-3; possibly TRBD2 for D (5 bases). This CDR3 is 16 amino acids long. Germline lookup yields CDR1 KGHSH and CDR2 LQKENI. V lost 3 bases and J 3 bases, leaving 16 bases between the germline ends. The CDR3 nucleotides are TGTGCCAGCTCACCGACGGGGTCCCGGAGTACAGATACGCAGTATTTT. As protein: CASSPTGSRSTDTQYF.

Worth noting for this clone: Just one base apart from a much larger clone, this may be a read error. The chain links TRBV11-2 to TRBJ1-1; D is unclear. CDR1 and CDR2 from the germline V gene are SGHAT and FQNNGV. CDR3 length: 13 amino acids. The V end was cut by 5 bases, the J end by 1 base, with 8 bases between. The DNA for the CDR3 is TGTGCCAGCAGCGCCCACCAGAACACTGAAGCTTTCTTT. It specifies CASSAHQNTEAFF.

This chain links TRBV10-3 with TRBJ2-1; D is unclear. V lost 4 bases and J 0 bases, leaving 10 bases between the germline ends. Germline assignment: CDR1 ENHRY and CDR2 SYGVKD. This CDR3 spans 15 amino acids. CDR3 loop: CAISGTVSSYNEQFF. DNA of the CDR3: TGTGCCATCAGTGGTACAGTGAGCTCCTACAATGAGCAGTTCTTC.

This clone has a handful of counts. The rearrangement joins TRBV2 to TRBJ2-1; tentative D call: TRBD2 (6 bases). Germline V gives CDR1 SNHLY, CDR2 FYNNEI. Trimming pared 3 bases from V and 5 bases from J, leaving 17 bases between. This CDR3 comprises 16 residues. The CDR3: CASSDVGGRHDNEQFF. For the CDR3, the DNA is TGTGCCAGCAGTGACGTGGGTGGGAGGCACGACAATGAGCAGTTCTTC.

The rearrangement links TRBV5-1 to TRBJ1-1; D unresolved. V lost 0 bases and J lost 1, with 10 bases in between. The CDR3 is 15 residues long. The germline gives CDR1 SGHRS, CDR2 YFSETQ. CDR3 sequence: CASSLGRVSNTEAFF. The DNA of the CDR3 is TGCGCCAGCAGCTTGGGTAGGGTCTCGAACACTGAAGCTTTCTTT.

The gene calls are TRBV19 and TRBJ1-1; the match to TRBD1 covers 7 bases. Losses at the gene ends were 4 bases for V and 4 bases for J; bases not matched to a gene: 3. Germline CDR1 LNHDA, CDR2 SQIVND (reference sequence). CDR3 length: 13 amino acids. CDR3 loop: CASSKTGVTEAFF. As DNA, the CDR3 is TGTGCCAGTAGTAAAACAGGGGTCACTGAAGCTTTCTTT.

There are a few counts of this clone. The chain has TRBV5-5 and TRBJ1-1; 10 positions match TRBD1. The V and J ends lost 4 bases and 7 bases, in that order; junction bases with no gene match: 4. Germline V gives CDR1 SGHKS, CDR2 YYEKEE (reference sequence). The CDR3 has 13 residues. The CDR3 nucleotides are TGTGCCAGCAGCGGGGACAGGGGTGATGAAGCTTTCTTT. This sequence encodes CASSGDRGDEAFF.

The genes are TRBV2 and TRBJ2-2; TRBD2 matches 7 bases. J was trimmed by 2 bases and V by 2 bases; bases with no gene match: 5. The germline gives CDR1 SNHLY, CDR2 FYNNEI. There are 16 residues in the CDR3. The DNA for the CDR3 is TGTGCCAGCAGTGAAACGTCTAGCGGAAACACCGGGGAGCTGTTTTTT. As protein: CASSETSSGNTGELFF. The full variable domain, in which reference TRBV2 and TRBJ2-2 provide the parts outside the CDR3, is EPEVTQTPSHQVTQMGQEVILRCVPISNHLYFYWYRQILGQKVEFLVSFYNNEISEKSEIFDDQFSVERPDGSNFTLKIRSTKLEDSAMYFCASSETSSGNTGELFFGEGSRLTVL.